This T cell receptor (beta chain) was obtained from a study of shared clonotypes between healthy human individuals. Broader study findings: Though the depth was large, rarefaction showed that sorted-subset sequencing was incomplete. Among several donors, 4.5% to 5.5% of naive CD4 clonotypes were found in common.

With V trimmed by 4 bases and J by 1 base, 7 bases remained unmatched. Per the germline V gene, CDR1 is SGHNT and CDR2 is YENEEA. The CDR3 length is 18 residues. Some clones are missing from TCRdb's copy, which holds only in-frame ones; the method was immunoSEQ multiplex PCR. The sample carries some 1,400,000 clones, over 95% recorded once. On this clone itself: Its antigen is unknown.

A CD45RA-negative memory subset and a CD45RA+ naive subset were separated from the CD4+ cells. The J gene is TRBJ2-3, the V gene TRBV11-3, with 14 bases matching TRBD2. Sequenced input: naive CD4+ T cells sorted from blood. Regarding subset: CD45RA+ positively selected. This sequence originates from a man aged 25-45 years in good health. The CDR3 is CASSSGLAGGRGTDTQYF. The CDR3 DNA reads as TGTGCCAGCAGCTCCGGACTAGCGGGAGGAAGAGGCACAGATACGCAGTATTTT.